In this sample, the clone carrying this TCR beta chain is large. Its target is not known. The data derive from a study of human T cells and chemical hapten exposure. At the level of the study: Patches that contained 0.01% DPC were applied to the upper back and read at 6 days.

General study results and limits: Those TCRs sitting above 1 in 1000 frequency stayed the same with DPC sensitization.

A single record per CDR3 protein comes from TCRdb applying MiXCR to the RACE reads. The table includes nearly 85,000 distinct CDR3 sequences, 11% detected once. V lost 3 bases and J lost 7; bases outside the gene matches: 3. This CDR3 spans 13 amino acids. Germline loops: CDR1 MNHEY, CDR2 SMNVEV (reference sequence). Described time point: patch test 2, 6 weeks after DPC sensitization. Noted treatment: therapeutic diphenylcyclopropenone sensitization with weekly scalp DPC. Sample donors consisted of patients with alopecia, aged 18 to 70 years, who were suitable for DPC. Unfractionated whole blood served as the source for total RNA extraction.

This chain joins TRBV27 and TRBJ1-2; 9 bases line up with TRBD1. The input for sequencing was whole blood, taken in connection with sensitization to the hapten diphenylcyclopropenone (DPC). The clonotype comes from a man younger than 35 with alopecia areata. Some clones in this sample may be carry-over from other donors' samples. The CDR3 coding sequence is TGTGCCAGCAGTTTTGGGACAGGGTTTGGCTACACCTTC. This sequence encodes CASSFGTGFGYTF.